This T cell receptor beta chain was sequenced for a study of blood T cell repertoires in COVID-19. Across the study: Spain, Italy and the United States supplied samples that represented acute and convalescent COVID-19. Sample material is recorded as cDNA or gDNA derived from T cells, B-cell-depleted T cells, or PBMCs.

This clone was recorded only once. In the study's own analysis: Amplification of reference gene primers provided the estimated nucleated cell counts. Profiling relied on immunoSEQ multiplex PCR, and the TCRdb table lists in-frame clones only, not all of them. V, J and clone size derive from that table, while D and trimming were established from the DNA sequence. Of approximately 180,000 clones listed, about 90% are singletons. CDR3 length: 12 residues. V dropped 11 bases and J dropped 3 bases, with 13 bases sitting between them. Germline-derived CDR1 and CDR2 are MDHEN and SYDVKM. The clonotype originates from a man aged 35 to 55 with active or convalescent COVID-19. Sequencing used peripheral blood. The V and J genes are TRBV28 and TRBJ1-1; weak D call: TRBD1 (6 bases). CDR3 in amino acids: CAAQGKHTEAFF. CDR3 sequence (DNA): TGTGCCGCTCAGGGGAAACACACTGAAGCTTTCTTT.